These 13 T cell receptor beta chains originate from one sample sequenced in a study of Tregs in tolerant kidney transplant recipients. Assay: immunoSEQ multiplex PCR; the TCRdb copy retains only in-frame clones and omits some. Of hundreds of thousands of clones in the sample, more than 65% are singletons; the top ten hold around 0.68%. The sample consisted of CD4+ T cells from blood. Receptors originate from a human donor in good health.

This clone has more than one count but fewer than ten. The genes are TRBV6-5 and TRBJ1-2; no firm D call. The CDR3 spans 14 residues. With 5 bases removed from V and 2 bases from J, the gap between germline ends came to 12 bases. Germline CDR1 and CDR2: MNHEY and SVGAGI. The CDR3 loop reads CASSPRASNYGYTF. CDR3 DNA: TGTGCCAGCAGTCCCCGAGCAAGCAACTATGGCTACACCTTC.

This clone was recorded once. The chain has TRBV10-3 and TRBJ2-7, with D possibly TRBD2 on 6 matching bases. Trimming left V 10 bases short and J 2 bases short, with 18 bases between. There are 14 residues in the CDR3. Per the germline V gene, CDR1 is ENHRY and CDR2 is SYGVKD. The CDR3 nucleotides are TGTGCCACTAAAGTCGGCGGAGGGGCCTACGAGCAGTACTTC. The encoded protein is CATKVGGGAYEQYF.

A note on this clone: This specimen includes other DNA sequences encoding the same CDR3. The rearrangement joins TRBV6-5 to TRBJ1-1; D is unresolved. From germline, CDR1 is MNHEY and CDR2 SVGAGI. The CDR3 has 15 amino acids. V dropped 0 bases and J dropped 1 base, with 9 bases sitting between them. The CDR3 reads CASSYSWQGNTEAFF. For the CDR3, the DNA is TGTGCCAGCAGTTACTCTTGGCAAGGGAACACTGAAGCTTTCTTT.

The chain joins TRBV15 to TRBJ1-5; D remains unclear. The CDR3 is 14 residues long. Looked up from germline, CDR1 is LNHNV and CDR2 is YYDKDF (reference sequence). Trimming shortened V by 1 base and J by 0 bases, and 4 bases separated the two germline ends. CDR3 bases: TGTGCCACCAGCAGAGTCAGTAGCAATCAGCCCCAGCATTTT. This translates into CATSRVSSNQPQHF.

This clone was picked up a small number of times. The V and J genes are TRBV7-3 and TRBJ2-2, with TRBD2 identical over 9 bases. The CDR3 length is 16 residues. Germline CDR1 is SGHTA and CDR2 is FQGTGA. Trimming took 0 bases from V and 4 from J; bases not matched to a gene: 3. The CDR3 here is CASSLTAGGGTGELFF. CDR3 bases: TGTGCCAGCAGCTTAACAGCGGGGGGAGGCACCGGGGAGCTGTTTTTT.

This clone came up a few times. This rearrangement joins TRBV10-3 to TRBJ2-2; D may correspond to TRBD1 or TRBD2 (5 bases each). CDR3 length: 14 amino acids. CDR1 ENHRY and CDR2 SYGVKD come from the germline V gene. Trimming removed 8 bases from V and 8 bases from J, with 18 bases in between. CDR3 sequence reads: CAIAGTTTLGELFF. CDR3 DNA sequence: TGTGCCATCGCCGGGACCACAACCTTAGGGGAGCTGTTTTTT.

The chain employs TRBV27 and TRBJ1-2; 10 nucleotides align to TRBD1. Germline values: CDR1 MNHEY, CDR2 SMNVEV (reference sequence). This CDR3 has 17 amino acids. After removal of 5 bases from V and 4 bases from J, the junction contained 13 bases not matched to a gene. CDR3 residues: CASSKETGGPGGYGYTF. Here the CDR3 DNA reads TGTGCCAGCAGTAAAGAGACAGGGGGCCCTGGTGGCTATGGCTACACCTTC.

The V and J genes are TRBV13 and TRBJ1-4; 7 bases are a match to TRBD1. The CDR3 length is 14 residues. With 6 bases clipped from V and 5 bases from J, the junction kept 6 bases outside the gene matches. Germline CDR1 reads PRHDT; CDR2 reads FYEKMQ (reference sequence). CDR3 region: CASRPTGDNEKLFF. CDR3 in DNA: TGTGCCAGCAGGCCTACAGGGGACAATGAAAAACTGTTTTTT.

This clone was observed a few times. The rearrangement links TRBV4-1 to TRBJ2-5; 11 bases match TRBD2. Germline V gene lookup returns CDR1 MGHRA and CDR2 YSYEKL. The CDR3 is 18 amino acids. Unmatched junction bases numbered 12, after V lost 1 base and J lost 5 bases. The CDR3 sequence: CASSQGSRLSGGAETQYF. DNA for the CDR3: TGCGCCAGCAGCCAAGGAAGCCGCCTTAGCGGGGGGGCTGAGACCCAGTACTTC.

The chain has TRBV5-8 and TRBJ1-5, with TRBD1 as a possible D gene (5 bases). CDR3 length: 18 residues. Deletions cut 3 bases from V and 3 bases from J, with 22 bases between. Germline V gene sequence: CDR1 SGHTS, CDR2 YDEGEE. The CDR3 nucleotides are TGTGCCAGCAGCTACGTCCCGGGACGAGGCGGTAACAATCAGCCCCAGCATTTT. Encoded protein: CASSYVPGRGGNNQPQHF. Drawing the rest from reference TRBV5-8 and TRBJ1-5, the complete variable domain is EAGVTQSPTHLIKTRGQQATLRCSPISGHTSVYWYQQALGLGLQFLLWYDEGEERNRGNFPPRFSGRQFPNYSSELNVNALELEDSALYLCASSYVPGRGGNNQPQHFGDGTRLSIL.

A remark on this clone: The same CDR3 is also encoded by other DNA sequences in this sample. The CDR3 coding sequence is TGCGCCAGCAGCCAGCCGGGACAGGGGGTTTACGAGCAGTACTTC. This translates into CASSQPGQGVYEQYF. J is TRBJ2-7 and V is TRBV4-1; TRBD1 agrees at 11 bases. The CDR3 length is 15 residues. Looked up from germline, CDR1 is MGHRA and CDR2 is YSYEKL. With V trimmed by 3 bases and J by 4 bases, 5 bases remained unmatched.

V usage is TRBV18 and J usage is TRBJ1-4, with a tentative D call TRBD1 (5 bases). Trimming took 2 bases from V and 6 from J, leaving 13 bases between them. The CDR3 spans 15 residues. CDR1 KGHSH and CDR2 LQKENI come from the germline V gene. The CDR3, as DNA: TGTGCCAGCTCACCAAAGGCGGGGGATCATGAAAAACTGTTTTTT. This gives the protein CASSPKAGDHEKLFF. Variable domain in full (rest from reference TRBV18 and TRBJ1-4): NAGVMQNPRHLVRRRGQEARLRCSPMKGHSHVYWYRQLPEEGLKFMVYLQKENIIDESGMPKERFSAEFPKEGPSILRIQQVVRGDSAAYFCASSPKAGDHEKLFFGSGTQLSVL.

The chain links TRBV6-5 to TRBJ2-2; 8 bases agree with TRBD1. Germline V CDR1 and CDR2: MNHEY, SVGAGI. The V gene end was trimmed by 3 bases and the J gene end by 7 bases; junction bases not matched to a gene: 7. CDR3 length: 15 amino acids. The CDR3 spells CASSYQDRDGGELFF. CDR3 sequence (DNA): TGTGCCAGCAGTTATCAGGACAGGGACGGCGGGGAGCTGTTTTTT.